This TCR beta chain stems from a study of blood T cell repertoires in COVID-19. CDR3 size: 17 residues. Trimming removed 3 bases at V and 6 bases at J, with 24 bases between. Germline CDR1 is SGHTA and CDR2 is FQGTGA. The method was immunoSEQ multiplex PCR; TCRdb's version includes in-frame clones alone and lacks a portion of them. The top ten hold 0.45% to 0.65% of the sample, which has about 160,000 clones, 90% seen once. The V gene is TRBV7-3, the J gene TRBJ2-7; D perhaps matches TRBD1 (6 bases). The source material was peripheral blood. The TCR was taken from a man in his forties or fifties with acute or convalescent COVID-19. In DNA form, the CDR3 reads TGTGCCAGCAGCTTTATGGACAGACCCCAAACGAAAGGCGAGCAGTACGTC. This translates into CASSFMDRPQTKGEQYV.